Detailed here is one TCR beta chain. The data were obtained in a study of cytomegalovirus exposure and HLA in healthy donors. 60 Vbeta and 13 Jbeta primers were used in PCR. Assay used: immunoSEQ multiplex PCR; TCRdb lists only in-frame clones, some missing. The sample lists approximately 93,000 clones, approximately 80% occurring once. Germline V lookup: CDR1 GTSNPN, CDR2 SVGIG (reference sequence). This CDR3 has 16 residues. The V gene end was trimmed by 0 bases and the J gene end by 0 bases; junction bases not matched to a gene: 5. The J gene is TRBJ2-7, the V gene TRBV30, with 10 bases aligning to TRBD2. Material: PBMCs. The clonotype was recovered from a woman between 40 and 55 years old in good health and CMV-seronegative. CDR3 nucleotides: TGTGCCTGGAGTGTAGTCCGACTAGCGGGCTCCTACGAGCAGTACTTC. This gives the protein CAWSVVRLAGSYEQYF.